The 23 T cell receptor beta chains given below trace back to one sample, sequenced in a study of cytomegalovirus exposure and HLA in healthy donors. The PCR employed 60 Vbeta primers together with 13 Jbeta primers. Only in-frame clones appear in the TCRdb table, and some are missing; sequencing was by immunoSEQ multiplex PCR. The sample has about 160,000 clones, 70% to 80% seen once. The sequencing sample was made of PBMCs. Receptors originate from a man aged 25-45 years in good health and CMV-seronegative.

This chain connects TRBV5-1 to TRBJ1-2; D is ambiguous. The V gene lost 4 bases and the J gene lost 8 bases, with 15 bases spanning the gap. In germline, CDR1 is SGHRS, CDR2 YFSETQ. The CDR3 runs 13 residues. CDR3 sequence: CASSPSVRSGYTF. The CDR3 DNA follows: TGCGCCAGCAGCCCGTCGGTCCGTTCGGGCTACACCTTC.

This chain uses TRBV4-3 with TRBJ2-3; no reliable D call. V lost 4 bases and J lost 6, with 8 bases in between. CDR1 is LGHNA and CDR2 is YSLEER in the germline V gene. The CDR3 spans 12 residues. The CDR3, as DNA: TGCGCCAGCAGCCTATATCCGGATACGCAGTATTTT. It specifies CASSLYPDTQYF.

The rearrangement links TRBV10-1 to TRBJ2-1, with D uncertain. This CDR3 has 14 residues. Deletions cut 0 bases from V and 9 bases from J, with 12 bases between. From germline, CDR1 is WNHNN and CDR2 SYGVQD (reference sequence). The CDR3 loop is CASSESPLPGEQFF. The CDR3 DNA is TGCGCCAGCAGTGAGTCTCCCCTCCCGGGTGAGCAGTTCTTC.

The chain carries TRBV13 and TRBJ2-1, with a tentative D call TRBD1 (6 bases). This CDR3 comprises 15 residues. The V end lost 5 bases, the J end lost 0 bases, and 11 bases lay between the germline ends. Germline assignment: CDR1 PRHDT and CDR2 FYEKMQ (reference sequence). The CDR3 DNA follows: TGTGCCAGCAGCCTCAGGACAGACTCCTACAATGAGCAGTTCTTC. This sequence encodes CASSLRTDSYNEQFF.

The genes are TRBV5-8 and TRBJ2-7; perhaps TRBD2 as D (7 bases). The V gene lost 7 bases and the J gene lost 7 bases, with 21 bases spanning the gap. Germline CDR1 reads SGHTS; CDR2 reads YDEGEE. The CDR3 has 14 residues. Here the CDR3 reads CASVHGGPLLEQYF. The CDR3, as DNA: TGTGCCAGCGTACACGGGGGGCCTCTCTTGGAGCAGTACTTC.

The chain uses TRBV7-9 and TRBJ2-7; 8 bases are a match to TRBD2. CDR1 and CDR2 from the germline V gene are SEHNR and FQNEAQ (reference sequence). V dropped 2 bases and J dropped 6; count of bases not matched to a gene: 9. This CDR3 spans 15 amino acids. CDR3 sequence: CASSLWGLGGGEQYF. The CDR3 nucleotides are TGTGCCAGCAGCTTATGGGGACTAGGGGGAGGCGAGCAGTACTTC.

The V call is TRBV6-1, the J call TRBJ2-7; a possible D gene is TRBD2 (6 bases). Trimming removed 3 bases from V and 2 bases from J, with 11 bases in between. Germline values: CDR1 MNHNS, CDR2 SASEGT. The CDR3 consists of 14 residues. CDR3 DNA: TGTGCCAGCAGTGACCGACTAGGGACCTACGAGCAGTACTTC. It yields the protein CASSDRLGTYEQYF.

This clone came up once. V is TRBV5-1 and J is TRBJ2-3, with D possibly matching TRBD2 (5 bases). The V end was cut by 5 bases, the J end by 0 bases, with 10 bases between. Germline V gives CDR1 SGHRS, CDR2 YFSETQ. CDR3 length: 14 amino acids. This CDR3 reads CASREGPSTDTQYF. CDR3 bases: TGCGCCAGCAGAGAGGGCCCAAGCACAGATACGCAGTATTTT.

The chain is built from TRBV21-1 and TRBJ1-2; TRBD1 is taken as the D call from the table, unchecked against the DNA. TRBV21-1 is a documented pseudogene. The CDR3 consists of 14 residues. In nucleotides, the CDR3 is TGTGCCAGCAGCAGAGAAGGGACAGCCTATGGCTACACCTTC. Translation gives CASSREGTAYGYTF.

The chain is built from TRBV7-9 and TRBJ1-5; 8 bases match TRBD1. Germline lookup yields CDR1 SEHNR and CDR2 FQNEAQ (reference sequence). J gave up 6 bases and V 5 bases, and 6 bases lay outside the gene matches. CDR3 size: 14 residues. The CDR3 DNA reads TGTGCCAGCAGCGTTAACAGGGGGGGTCAGCCCCAGCATTTT. The encoded protein is CASSVNRGGQPQHF.

As for this clone: The germline gene is not matched at one end of the junction; a read error may be the cause. CDR3 bases: TGTGCCAGCAGCCTGAGTAGCGGGAGGGACTCCCACGAGCAGTACTTC. Amino acid sequence: CASSLSSGRDSHEQYF. The chain is built from TRBV27 and TRBJ2-7; 11 bases are shared with TRBD2. Germline CDR1 is MNHEY and CDR2 is SMNVEV (reference sequence). The CDR3 runs 16 residues.

V is TRBV5-6 and J is TRBJ1-5, with 10 positions matching TRBD1. The length of the CDR3 is 16 residues. The trim removed 1 base at V and 5 bases at J, leaving 6 bases unmatched. The germline CDR1 and CDR2 sequences are SGHDT and YYEEEE. In nucleotides, the CDR3 is TGTGCCAGCAGCTTGATGGGGGACAGGGGAGATCAGCCCCAGCATTTT. Translating it yields CASSLMGDRGDQPQHF.

The V call is TRBV28, the J call TRBJ1-1; D call uncertain. V was cut by 3 bases and J by 5 bases, with 7 bases left in between. Per germline, CDR1 MDHEN and CDR2 SYDVKM. The CDR3 spans 12 residues. The CDR3 nucleotides are TGTGCCAGCAGTTTGCCGGGTACTGAAGCTTTCTTT. Protein product: CASSLPGTEAFF.

The V and J genes are TRBV11-2 and TRBJ1-1; tentative D call: TRBD1 (6 bases). The V gene lost 1 base and the J gene lost 5 bases, with 11 bases spanning the gap. This CDR3 contains 14 residues. In germline, CDR1 is SGHAT, CDR2 FQNNGV. Here the CDR3 DNA reads TGTGCCAGCAGCTTAGTAGGGCAGGGGACTGAAGCTTTCTTT. Amino acids: CASSLVGQGTEAFF.

This clone was observed once. The chain links TRBV10-2 to TRBJ1-1; maybe TRBD1 (6 bases). CDR3 length: 13 amino acids. The V end was cut by 6 bases, the J end by 8 bases, with 16 bases between. Germline values: CDR1 WSHSY, CDR2 SAAADI. CDR3: CASSRDTGTEAFF. CDR3 sequence (DNA): TGCGCCAGCAGCCGGGACACTGGGACGGAAGCTTTCTTT.

The chain carries TRBV7-3 and TRBJ2-1; 11 nucleotides agree with TRBD2. Germline-derived CDR1 and CDR2 are SGHTA and FQGTGA. Trimming at V came to 5 bases and at J to 4 bases, leaving 4 bases not matched to a gene. The CDR3 runs 15 residues. The CDR3 protein is CASSPGLADYNEQFF. The CDR3 coding sequence is TGTGCCAGCAGCCCGGGACTAGCGGATTACAATGAGCAGTTCTTC.

The chain couples TRBV4-3 to TRBJ2-3; TRBD2 matches 10 bases. Germline V gene data show CDR1 as LGHNA and CDR2 as YSLEER. After removal of 0 bases from V and 0 bases from J, the junction contained 6 bases not matched to a gene. This CDR3 has 18 amino acids. The CDR3 DNA reads TGCGCCAGCAGCCAAGATGGGGGACTAGCGACTAGCACAGATACGCAGTATTTT. This translates into CASSQDGGLATSTDTQYF.

This clone was observed once. In DNA, the CDR3 is TGTGCCAGCAGCCCCCGAAGCGCCACCTACGAGCAGTACTTC. This encodes CASSPRSATYEQYF. The chain couples TRBV7-2 to TRBJ2-7; D ambiguous. The CDR3 is 14 residues long. Germline lookup yields CDR1 SGHTA and CDR2 FQGNSA. Trimming removed 5 bases from V and 2 bases from J, with 13 bases in between. Looking up the rest from reference TRBV7-2 and TRBJ2-7 gives the full variable domain: GAGVSQSPSNKVTEKGKDVELRCDPISGHTALYWYRQSLGQGLEFLIYFQGNSAPDKSGLPSDRFSAERTGGSVSTLTIQRTQQEDSAVYLCASSPRSATYEQYFGPGTRLTVT.

This clone has more than one count but fewer than ten. The gene calls are TRBV7-3 and TRBJ2-2, with a weak D call TRBD1 (6 bases). Trimming pared 5 bases from V and 2 bases from J, leaving 12 bases between. From germline, CDR1 is SGHTA and CDR2 FQGTGA. The CDR3 covers 15 residues. The CDR3 sequence: CASSKGQRNTGELFF. DNA of the CDR3: TGTGCCAGCAGCAAAGGACAGAGAAACACCGGGGAGCTGTTTTTT. The entire variable domain, with the rest obtained from reference TRBV7-3 and TRBJ2-2, is as follows: GAGVSQTPSNKVTEKGKYVELRCDPISGHTALYWYRQSLGQGPEFLIYFQGTGAADDSGLPNDRFFAVRPEGSVSTLKIQRTERGDSAVYLCASSKGQRNTGELFFGEGSRLTVL.

The V call is TRBV25-1, the J call TRBJ2-7; TRBD1 is a possible D gene (5 bases). The CDR3 is 12 amino acids. Germline CDR1 MGHDK, CDR2 SYGVNS. Between the trimmed V and J ends, which lost 3 bases and 3 bases, there was a span of 6 bases. The DNA of the CDR3 is TGTGCCAGCAGTGACCAGGGCTACGAGCAGTACTTC. Its protein product is CASSDQGYEQYF.

This CDR3 reads CASSTDSRNTEAFF. For the CDR3, the DNA is TGTGCCAGCTCGACGGACAGCAGGAACACTGAAGCTTTCTTT. The V gene is TRBV18, the J gene TRBJ1-1; tentatively, D is TRBD1 (6 bases). This CDR3 is 14 amino acids long. The germline CDR1 and CDR2 sequences are KGHSH and LQKENI. Between the trimmed V and J ends, which lost 6 bases and 1 base, there was a span of 12 bases. The entire variable domain, with the rest obtained from reference TRBV18 and TRBJ1-1, is as follows: NAGVMQNPRHLVRRRGQEARLRCSPMKGHSHVYWYRQLPEEGLKFMVYLQKENIIDESGMPKERFSAEFPKEGPSILRIQQVVRGDSAAYFCASSTDSRNTEAFFGQGTRLTVV.

The genes are TRBV18 and TRBJ2-6, with TRBD1 identical over 7 bases. V was pared by 5 bases and J by 0 bases, with 4 bases of the junction left unmatched. The germline V gene encodes CDR1 KGHSH and CDR2 LQKENI. The CDR3 spans 16 residues. CDR3 amino acids: CASSTGTASGANVLTF. The CDR3 coding sequence is TGTGCCAGCTCAACCGGGACAGCCTCTGGGGCCAACGTCCTGACTTTC.

The chain combines TRBV7-6 with TRBJ1-1, with D unresolved. The V gene's germline CDR1 is SGHVS and CDR2 FNYEAQ. The CDR3 covers 13 residues. The ends were cut back, 4 bases at V and 1 base at J, with 7 bases in the middle. CDR3 protein: CASSSGENTEAFF. In DNA, the CDR3 is TGTGCCAGCAGCTCGGGTGAGAACACTGAAGCTTTCTTT.